Sequencing of this TCR beta chain was carried out in a study of blood T cell repertoires in COVID-19. Germline V CDR1 and CDR2: MNHEY, SVGEGT. The CDR3 length is 15 residues. Trimming took 6 bases from V and 8 from J; bases not matched to a gene: 9. The data were produced by immunoSEQ multiplex PCR, yet TCRdb's version contains in-frame clones alone and is incomplete. Here the sample spans about 130,000 clones, over 60% being singletons. The receptor's source is a woman between 65 and 79 years old with acute or convalescent COVID-19. Sequenced input: peripheral blood. The chain recombines TRBV6-2 or TRBV6-3 with TRBJ1-4; TRBD1 matches 10 bases. The CDR3 DNA follows: TGTGCCAGCAGCTCCGGGACAGGGGTCGTGGAAAAACTGTTTTTT. Translating it yields CASSSGTGVVEKLFF.